This T cell receptor beta chain was sequenced in a study of blood T cell repertoires in COVID-19. Whole-study context: PBMCs, B-cell-depleted T cells, or T cells provided the cDNA or gDNA that made up the material.

Living in 24 US areas, the participants were between about 18 and 95 years of age. Participants were placed into cohorts based on the clinical history they reported. Someone with COVID-19 had been met by exposed participants within 2 weeks before study entry. Here immunoSEQ multiplex PCR was the method, and the copy in TCRdb shows in-frame clones only, minus some. The sample gives approximately 190,000 clones, roughly 84% of which show up once; 3.2% is in the top ten. This CDR3 comprises 13 residues. Germline trimming cut 3 bases from V and 3 bases from J; bases unmatched to any gene: 2. Per germline, CDR1 SGHDN and CDR2 FVKESK.

This TCR was sampled from a woman aged 30 to 39 who had been exposed to COVID-19. The V call is TRBV14, the J call TRBJ2-7; 7 nucleotides align to TRBD1. The sequenced sample was PBMCs or T cells enriched from blood (not recorded which). The CDR3 DNA reads TGTGCCAGCAGCCAGACAGGGTACTACGAGCAGTACTTC. Translating it yields CASSQTGYYEQYF.